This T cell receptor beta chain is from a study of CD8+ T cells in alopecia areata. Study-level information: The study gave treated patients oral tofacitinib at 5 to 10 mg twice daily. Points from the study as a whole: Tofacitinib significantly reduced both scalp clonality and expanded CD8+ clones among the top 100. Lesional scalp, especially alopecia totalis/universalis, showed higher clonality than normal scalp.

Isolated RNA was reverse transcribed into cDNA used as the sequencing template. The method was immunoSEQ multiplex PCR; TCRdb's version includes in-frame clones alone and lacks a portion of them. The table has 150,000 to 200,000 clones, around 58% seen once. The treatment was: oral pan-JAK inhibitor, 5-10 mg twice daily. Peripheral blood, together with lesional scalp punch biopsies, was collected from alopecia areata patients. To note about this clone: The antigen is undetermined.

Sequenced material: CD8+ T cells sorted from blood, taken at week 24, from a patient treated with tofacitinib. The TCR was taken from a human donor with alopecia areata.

CDR3 protein: CASSIGVVTEAFF. The CDR3 DNA reads TGTGCCAGCAGTATTGGGGTCGTCACTGAAGCTTTCTTT. The chain has TRBV6-5 and TRBJ1-1, with D hard to call. Germline V gene lookup returns CDR1 MNHEY and CDR2 SVGAGI. Between the trimmed V and J ends, which lost 5 bases and 4 bases, there was a span of 11 bases. The CDR3 runs to 13 residues.